This T cell receptor beta chain was sequenced in a study of T cells in Graves' hyperthyroidism and ophthalmopathy. As to this clonotype: Its antigen is still unknown.

Study-wide findings and caveats: The model foresaw ophthalmopathy a median roughly 6.3 months prior to onset.

Amplified regions were TCR beta CDR3 sequences from RNA transcripts. First-round RT-PCR with HTBI primers amplified the TCR CDR3 region. One entry per CDR3 protein, called by TCRdb with MiXCR from the multiplex PCR reads. The sample has some 350,000 distinct CDR3 sequences; approximately 15% are singletons. This receptor was taken from a woman under 30 with Graves' hyperthyroidism that later progressed to Graves' ophthalmopathy. Sequenced input: blood.

CDR3 loop: CASSSREKTDTQYF. The CDR3, as DNA: TGTGCCAGCAGCTCACGGGAGAAGACAGATACGCAGTATTTT. The rearrangement uses TRBV7-9 and TRBJ2-3; possibly TRBD2 for D (6 bases). The CDR3 is 14 residues long. V was pared by 4 bases and J by 3 bases, with 11 bases between. Germline CDR1 and CDR2: SEHNR and FQNEAQ (reference sequence).